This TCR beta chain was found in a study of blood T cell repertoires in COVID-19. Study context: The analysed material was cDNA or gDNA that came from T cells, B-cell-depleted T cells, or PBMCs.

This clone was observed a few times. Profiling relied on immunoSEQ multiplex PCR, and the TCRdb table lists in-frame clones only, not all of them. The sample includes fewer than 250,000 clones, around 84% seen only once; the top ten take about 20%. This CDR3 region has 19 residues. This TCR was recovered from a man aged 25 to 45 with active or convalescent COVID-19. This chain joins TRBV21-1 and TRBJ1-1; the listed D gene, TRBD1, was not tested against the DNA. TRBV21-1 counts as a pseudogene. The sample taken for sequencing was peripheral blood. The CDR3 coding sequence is TGTGCCAGCAGCAAAGTTGGGGACAGATTGGAGGGGTTGAACACTGAAGCTTTCTTT. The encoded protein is CASSKVGDRLEGLNTEAFF.